The source of this TCR beta chain is a study of blood T cell repertoires in COVID-19. Study details: The United States, Italy and Spain supplied acute and convalescent COVID-19 samples. Nucleic acid was either cDNA or gDNA, and it came from T cells, B-cell-depleted T cells, or PBMCs.

Per germline, CDR1 SNHLY and CDR2 FYNNEI. Trimming took off 4 bases at V and 3 bases at J, with 21 bases between the two ends. The CDR3 has 17 residues. Original handling: The authors estimated nucleated cell counts from reference gene primer amplification. Here immunoSEQ multiplex PCR was the method, and the copy in TCRdb shows in-frame clones only, minus some. V, J and clone size reflect that table, while D and trimming were determined from the DNA. The sample carries around 190,000 clones, around 89% recorded once. The rearrangement links TRBV2 to TRBJ1-1; TRBD1 is a possible D gene (6 bases). The receptor comes from a human donor in a cohort sampled during active COVID-19. Sequenced: peripheral blood. The CDR3 nucleotides are TGTGCCAGCAGTGTTGGGACATTTAGGGCCCGAGACACTGAAGCTTTCTTT. Its protein product is CASSVGTFRARDTEAFF.